The T cell receptor (beta chain) described here comes from a study of blood T cell repertoires in COVID-19. Participant-given clinical history determined each cohort assignment. Two negative PCRs, clearance, or symptom resolution were required of recovered Cohort 3 donors. The repertoire was sequenced with immunoSEQ multiplex PCR; TCRdb's copy has only in-frame clones and lacks some. The sample lists 400,000 to 500,000 clones, roughly 90% occurring once. The sample was PBMCs or T cells enriched from blood (not recorded which). This TCR came from a woman aged 40 to 50 who had recovered from COVID-19.

CDR3 residues: CASSLDSGVAEAFF. DNA of the CDR3: TGTGCCAGCAGCTTAGATTCAGGGGTCGCTGAAGCTTTCTTT. The rearrangement links TRBV11-3 to TRBJ1-1, with D possibly matching TRBD1 (6 bases). Per the germline V gene, CDR1 is SGHNT and CDR2 is YENEEA. Trimming took 0 bases from V and 6 from J, leaving 11 bases between them. This CDR3 spans 14 amino acids.